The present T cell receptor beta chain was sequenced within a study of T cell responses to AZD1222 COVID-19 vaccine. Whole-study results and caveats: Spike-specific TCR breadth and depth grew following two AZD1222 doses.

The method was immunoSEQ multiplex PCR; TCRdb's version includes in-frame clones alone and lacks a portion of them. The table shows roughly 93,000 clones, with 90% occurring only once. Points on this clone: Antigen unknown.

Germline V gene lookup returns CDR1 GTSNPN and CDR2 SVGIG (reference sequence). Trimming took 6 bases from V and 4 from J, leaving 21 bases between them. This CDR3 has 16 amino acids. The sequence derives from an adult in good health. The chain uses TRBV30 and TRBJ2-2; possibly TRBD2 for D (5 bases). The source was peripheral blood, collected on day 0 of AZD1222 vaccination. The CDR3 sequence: CACPSGAAAGTGELFF. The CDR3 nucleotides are TGTGCCTGCCCCAGCGGAGCGGCCGCGGGCACCGGGGAGCTGTTTTTT.